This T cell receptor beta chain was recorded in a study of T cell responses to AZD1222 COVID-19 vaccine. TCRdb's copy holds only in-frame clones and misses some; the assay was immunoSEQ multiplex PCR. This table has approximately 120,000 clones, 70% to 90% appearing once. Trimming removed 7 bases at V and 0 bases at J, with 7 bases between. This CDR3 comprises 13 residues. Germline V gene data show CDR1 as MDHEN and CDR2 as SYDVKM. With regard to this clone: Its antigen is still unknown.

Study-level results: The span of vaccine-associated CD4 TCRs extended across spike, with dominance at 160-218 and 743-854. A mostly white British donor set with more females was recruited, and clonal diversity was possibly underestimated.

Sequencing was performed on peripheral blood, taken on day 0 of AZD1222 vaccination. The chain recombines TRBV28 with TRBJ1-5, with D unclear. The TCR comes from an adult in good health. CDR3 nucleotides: TGTGCCAGCACAAGCGATAGCAATCAGCCCCAGCATTTT. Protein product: CASTSDSNQPQHF.